This paragraph reports one T cell receptor beta chain. This record belongs to a study of blood T cell repertoires in COVID-19. Study context: Samples came from the United States, Italy and Spain, spanning acute and convalescent COVID-19. In each case, the material was cDNA or gDNA derived from T cells, B-cell-depleted T cells, or PBMCs.

V lost 4 bases to trimming and J lost 2 bases; unmatched junction nucleotides: 16. CDR3 length equals 18 residues. CDR1 and CDR2 (germline): SGHDT, YYEEEE. In the authors' workflow: Amplification from reference gene primers served as the basis for estimated nucleated cell counts. The table came from immunoSEQ multiplex PCR; TCRdb's copy has only in-frame clones and leaves some out. V, J and clone size are taken as reported in that table, and D and trimming were inferred from the DNA itself. The sample consists of 95,000 to 110,000 clones, 65% to 90% of them appearing once. The chain couples TRBV5-6 to TRBJ2-5; TRBD2 agrees at 8 bases. The source of this sequence is a man aged 55 to 70 with acute or convalescent COVID-19. Sequenced material: peripheral blood. The CDR3, as DNA: TGTGCCAGCAGCCGGCCGCGGGGGGCCAAGAGGGGGCAAGAGACCCAGTACTTC. Translation: CASSRPRGAKRGQETQYF. Complete variable domain (other parts from reference TRBV5-6 and TRBJ2-5): DAGVTQSPTHLIKTRGQQVTLRCSPKSGHDTVSWYQQALGQGPQFIFQYYEEEERQRGNFPDRFSGHQFPNYSSELNVNALLLGDSALYLCASSRPRGAKRGQETQYFGPGTRLLVL.